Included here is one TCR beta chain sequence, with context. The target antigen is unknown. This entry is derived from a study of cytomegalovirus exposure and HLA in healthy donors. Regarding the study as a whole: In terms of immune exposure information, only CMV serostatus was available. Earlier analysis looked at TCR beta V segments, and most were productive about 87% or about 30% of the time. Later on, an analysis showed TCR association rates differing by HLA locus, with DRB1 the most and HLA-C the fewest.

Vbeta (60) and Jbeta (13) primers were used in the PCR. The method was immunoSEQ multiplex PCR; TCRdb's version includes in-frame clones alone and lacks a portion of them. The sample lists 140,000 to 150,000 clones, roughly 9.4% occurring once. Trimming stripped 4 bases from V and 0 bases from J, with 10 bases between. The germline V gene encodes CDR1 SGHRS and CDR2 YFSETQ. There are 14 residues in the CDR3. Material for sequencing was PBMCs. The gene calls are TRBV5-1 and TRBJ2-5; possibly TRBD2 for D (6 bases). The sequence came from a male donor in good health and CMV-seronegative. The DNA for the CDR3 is TGCGCCAGCAGCCGACTAGGGGACCAAGAGACCCAGTACTTC. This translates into CASSRLGDQETQYF.